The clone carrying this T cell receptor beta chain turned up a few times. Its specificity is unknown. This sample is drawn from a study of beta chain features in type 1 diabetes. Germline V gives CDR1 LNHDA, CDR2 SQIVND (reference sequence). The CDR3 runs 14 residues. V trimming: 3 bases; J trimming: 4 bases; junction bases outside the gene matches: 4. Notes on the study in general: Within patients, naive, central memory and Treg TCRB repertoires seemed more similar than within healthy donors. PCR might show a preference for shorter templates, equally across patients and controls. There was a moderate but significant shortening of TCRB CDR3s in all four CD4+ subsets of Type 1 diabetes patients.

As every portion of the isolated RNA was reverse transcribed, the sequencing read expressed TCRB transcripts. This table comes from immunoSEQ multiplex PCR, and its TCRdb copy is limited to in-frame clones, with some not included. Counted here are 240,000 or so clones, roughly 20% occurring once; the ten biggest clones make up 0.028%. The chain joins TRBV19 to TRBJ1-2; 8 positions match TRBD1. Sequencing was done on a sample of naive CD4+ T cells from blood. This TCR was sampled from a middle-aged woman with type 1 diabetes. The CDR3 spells CASSMGTGPYGYTF. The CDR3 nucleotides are TGTGCCAGTAGTATGGGGACAGGCCCCTATGGCTACACCTTC. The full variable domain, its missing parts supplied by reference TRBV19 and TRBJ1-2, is DGGITQSPKYLFRKEGQNVTLSCEQNLNHDAMYWYRQDPGQGLRLIYYSQIVNDFQKGDIAEGYSVSREKKESFPLTVTSAQKNPTAFYLCASSMGTGPYGYTFGSGTRLTVV.